Following are 6 T cell receptor beta chains from one sample sequenced in a study of T cells in Graves' hyperthyroidism and ophthalmopathy. RNA transcripts gave rise to amplified TCR beta CDR3 regions. Carried out on the TCR CDR3, a first-round RT-PCR used the HTBI primer set. One entry per CDR3 protein results from TCRdb running MiXCR on the multiplex PCR reads. The sample lists some 760,000 distinct CDR3 sequences, less than 15% occurring once. The sequencing sample was made of blood. These receptors came from a woman under 30 with Graves' hyperthyroidism.

The rearrangement joins TRBV27 to TRBJ1-1; 7 nucleotides agree with TRBD1. CDR3 length: 15 residues. The germline gives CDR1 MNHEY, CDR2 SMNVEV (reference sequence). V shed 4 bases, J shed 6 bases, and the junction held 11 bases outside the gene matches. The CDR3 DNA is TGTGCCAGCAGTTATCCCGGACAGGCGGCCCCTGAAGCTTTCTTT. It is translated as CASSYPGQAAPEAFF.

This clonotype was counted many times. CDR3 amino acids: CASSPPWGSLLFF. For the CDR3, the DNA is TGTGCCAGCTCACCGCCTTGGGGGAGTTTGCTGTTTTTT. The chain combines TRBV18 with TRBJ2-2, with D perhaps matching TRBD1 or TRBD2 (5 bases each). CDR1 and CDR2 from the germline V gene are KGHSH and LQKENI. CDR3 length: 13 amino acids. Trimming shortened V by 3 bases and J by 13 bases, and 15 bases separated the two germline ends.

This clonotype was counted between two and nine times. The V gene is TRBV12-3 or TRBV12-4, the J gene TRBJ2-7; possibly TRBD2 for D (6 bases). With 2 bases removed from V and 0 bases from J, the gap between germline ends came to 14 bases. This CDR3 contains 16 residues. DNA for the CDR3: TGTGCCAGCAGTTTAACCCTGTTTAGCGGCTCCTACGAGCAGTACTTC. It codes for CASSLTLFSGSYEQYF.

The CDR3 region has the DNA TGCGCCAGCAGCCAAGAGGGCTGGACTAGCGGGATAGAGCAGTTCTTC. Translated: CASSQEGWTSGIEQFF. The rearrangement links TRBV4-1 to TRBJ2-1; TRBD2 agrees at 12 bases. The CDR3 consists of 16 residues. Trimming removed 0 bases from V and 10 bases from J; junction bases left unmatched: 7. Per germline, CDR1 MGHRA and CDR2 YSYEKL.

This clonotype has a count of ten or more. This sequence joins TRBV3-1 and TRBJ2-3, with D possibly TRBD2 on 5 matching bases. There are 14 residues in the CDR3. Trimming removed 10 bases at V and 1 base at J, with 15 bases between. The germline CDR1 and CDR2 sequences are LGHDT and YNNKEL (reference sequence). Here the CDR3 reads CATHPGSGTDTQYF. The CDR3 region has the DNA TGTGCCACTCACCCGGGTAGCGGCACAGATACGCAGTATTTT.

This clonotype was observed a few times. The V gene is TRBV20-1, the J gene TRBJ2-1; TRBD1 matches at 7 bases. CDR3 length: 15 residues. Germline trimming cut 5 bases from V and 0 bases from J; bases unmatched to any gene: 7. Germline lookup yields CDR1 DFQATT and CDR2 SNEGSKA (reference sequence). CDR3 sequence: CSAPLTGSSYNEQFF. The CDR3 DNA follows: TGCAGTGCTCCGCTGACAGGGAGCTCCTACAATGAGCAGTTCTTC.